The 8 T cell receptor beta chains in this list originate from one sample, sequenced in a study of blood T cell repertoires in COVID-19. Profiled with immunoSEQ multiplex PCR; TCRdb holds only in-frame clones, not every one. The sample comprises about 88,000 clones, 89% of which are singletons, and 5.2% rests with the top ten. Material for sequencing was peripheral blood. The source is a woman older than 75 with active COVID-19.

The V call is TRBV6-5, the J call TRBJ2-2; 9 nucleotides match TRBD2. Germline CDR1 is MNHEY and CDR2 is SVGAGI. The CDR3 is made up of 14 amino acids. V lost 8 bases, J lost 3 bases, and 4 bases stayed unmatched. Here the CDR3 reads CASLRGRDTGELFF. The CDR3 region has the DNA TGTGCCAGCCTTCGCGGGAGGGACACCGGGGAGCTGTTTTTT.

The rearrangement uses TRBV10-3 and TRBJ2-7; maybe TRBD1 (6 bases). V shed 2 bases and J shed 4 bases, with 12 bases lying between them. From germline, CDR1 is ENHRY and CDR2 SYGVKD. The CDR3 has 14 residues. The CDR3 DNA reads TGTGCCATCAGTGAGATGCAGGGGCGGTACGAGCAGTACTTC. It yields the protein CAISEMQGRYEQYF.

CDR3 bases: TGTGCCAGCAGTGTCGGGGATGGATCCAATGAGCAGTTCTTC. Translating gives CASSVGDGSNEQFF. The chain links TRBV2 to TRBJ2-1, with a weak D call TRBD2 (5 bases). Trimming removed 4 bases at V and 6 bases at J, with 13 bases between. There are 14 residues in the CDR3. The germline V gene encodes CDR1 SNHLY and CDR2 FYNNEI.

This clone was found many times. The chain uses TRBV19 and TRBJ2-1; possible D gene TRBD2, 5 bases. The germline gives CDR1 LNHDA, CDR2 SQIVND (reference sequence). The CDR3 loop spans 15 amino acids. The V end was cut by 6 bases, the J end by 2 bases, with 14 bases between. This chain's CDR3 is CASSKAGGPYNEQFF. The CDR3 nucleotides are TGTGCCAGTAGCAAGGCGGGTGGACCCTACAATGAGCAGTTCTTC.

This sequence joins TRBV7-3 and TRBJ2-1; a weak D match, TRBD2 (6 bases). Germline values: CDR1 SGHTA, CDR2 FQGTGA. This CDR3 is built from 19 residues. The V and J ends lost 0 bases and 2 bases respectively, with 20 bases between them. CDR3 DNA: TGTGCCAGCAGCTTAACGAAGATGTCGGGGGAGAGGGCCTACAATGAGCAGTTCTTC. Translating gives CASSLTKMSGERAYNEQFF.

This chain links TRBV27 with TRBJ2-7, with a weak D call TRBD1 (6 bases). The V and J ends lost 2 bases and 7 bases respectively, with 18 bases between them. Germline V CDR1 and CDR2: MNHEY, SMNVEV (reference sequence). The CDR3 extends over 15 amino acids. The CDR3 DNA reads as TGTGCCAGCAGTTTAAGGACAGATCCACGTCGGGAGCAGTACTTC. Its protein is CASSLRTDPRREQYF.

DNA for the CDR3: TGTGCCAGCAGCCAAGGACAGTTTGGGACCGGGGAGCTGTTTTTT. This codes for CASSQGQFGTGELFF. V and J are TRBV7-2 and TRBJ2-2; tentatively, D is TRBD1 (6 bases). CDR3 size: 15 residues. The V and J ends lost 5 bases and 5 bases respectively, with 15 bases between them. The V gene's germline CDR1 is SGHTA and CDR2 FQGNSA.

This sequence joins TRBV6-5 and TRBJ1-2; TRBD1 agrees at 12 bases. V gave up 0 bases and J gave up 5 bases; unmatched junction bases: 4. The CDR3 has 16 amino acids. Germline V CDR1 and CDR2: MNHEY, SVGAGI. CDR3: CASSYSGTGGAYGYTF. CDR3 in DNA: TGTGCCAGCAGTTACTCGGGGACAGGGGGCGCATATGGCTACACCTTC.